This T cell receptor (beta chain) was identified in a study of cytomegalovirus exposure and HLA in healthy donors. V was trimmed by 4 bases and J by 0 bases, leaving 13 bases between them. There are 15 residues in the CDR3. The germline V gene has CDR1 SGDLS and CDR2 YYNGEE. Study-level points and caveats: Usually a TCR sequence was rare, but some public TCRs were found in many donors.

The primer mix had 60 Vbeta and 13 Jbeta primers. Sequencing used immunoSEQ multiplex PCR; TCRdb keeps in-frame clones, though not all of them. The sample carries about 160,000 clones, approximately 80% recorded once. On this clone itself: Its antigen remains unknown.

The source material was PBMCs. The rearrangement joins TRBV9 to TRBJ1-2; the D is unclear. This clonotype was obtained from a middle-aged woman in good health and CMV-seropositive. The CDR3 DNA reads as TGTGCCAGCAGCTCCCAGGCCGGTGCTAACTATGGCTACACCTTC. It translates to CASSSQAGANYGYTF. The entire variable domain, with the rest obtained from reference TRBV9 and TRBJ1-2, is as follows: DSGVTQTPKHLITATGQRVTLRCSPRSGDLSVYWYQQSLDQGLQFLIQYYNGEERAKGNILERFSAQQFPDLHSELNLSSLELGDSALYFCASSSQAGANYGYTFGSGTRLTVV.